This T cell receptor (beta chain) was recovered during a study of beta chain features in type 1 diabetes. Study-wide context: Healthy donors and patients had similar age, gender and cell yields.

With respect to this clone: Its target is unknown.

Sequencing targeted expressed TCRB transcripts, as all isolated RNA had been reverse transcribed. Produced via immunoSEQ multiplex PCR; TCRdb's table is partial and in-frame only. The sample shows some 350,000 clones, roughly 9.8% of them seen only once. Via the markers CD45RO/CCR7/CD25/CD127/CD95/CD27, stem cell-like memory, regulatory, central memory and naive CD4+ cells were sorted. The ends were cut back, 4 bases at V and 0 bases at J, with 7 bases in the middle. Germline assignment: CDR1 SGHTA and CDR2 FQGTGA. CDR3 length equals 15 residues. Study observations and caveats: Patients and controls would share equally any PCR tilt toward shorter templates. These data did not resolve whether HLA type affects TCRB rearrangement. Within each of all four CD4+ subsets, Type 1 diabetes patients had TCRB CDR3s that were moderately but significantly shorter.

The TCR sequence derives from a man aged 25 to 45 with type 1 diabetes. Sequenced: central memory CD4+ T cells from blood. The V and J genes are TRBV7-3 and TRBJ2-6; D is unclear. The CDR3 loop reads CASSSDPSGANVLTF. The CDR3, as DNA: TGTGCCAGCAGCTCGGACCCCTCTGGGGCCAACGTCCTGACTTTC. Complete variable domain (other parts from reference TRBV7-3 and TRBJ2-6): GAGVSQTPSNKVTEKGKYVELRCDPISGHTALYWYRQSLGQGPEFLIYFQGTGAADDSGLPNDRFFAVRPEGSVSTLKIQRTERGDSAVYLCASSSDPSGANVLTFGAGSRLTVL.